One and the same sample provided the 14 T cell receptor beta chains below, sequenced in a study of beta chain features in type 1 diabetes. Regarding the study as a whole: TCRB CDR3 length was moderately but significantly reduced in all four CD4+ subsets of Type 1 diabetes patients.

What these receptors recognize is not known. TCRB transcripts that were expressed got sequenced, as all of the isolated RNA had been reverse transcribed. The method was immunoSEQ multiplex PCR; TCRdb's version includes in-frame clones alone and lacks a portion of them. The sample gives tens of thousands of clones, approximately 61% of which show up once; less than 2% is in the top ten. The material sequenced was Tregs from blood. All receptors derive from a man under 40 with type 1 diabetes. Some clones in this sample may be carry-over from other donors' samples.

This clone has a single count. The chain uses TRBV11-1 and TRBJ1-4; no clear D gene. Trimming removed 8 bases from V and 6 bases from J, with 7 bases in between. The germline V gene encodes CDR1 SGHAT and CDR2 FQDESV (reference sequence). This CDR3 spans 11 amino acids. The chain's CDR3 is CASRGDEKLFF. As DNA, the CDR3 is TGTGCCAGCCGAGGTGATGAAAAACTGTTTTTT.

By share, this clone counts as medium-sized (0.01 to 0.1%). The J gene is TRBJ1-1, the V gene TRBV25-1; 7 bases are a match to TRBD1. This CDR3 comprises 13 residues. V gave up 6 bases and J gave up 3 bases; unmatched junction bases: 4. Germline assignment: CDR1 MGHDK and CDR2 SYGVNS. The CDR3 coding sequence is TGTGCCAGCAGGGGGACAGCCTACACTGAAGCTTTCTTT. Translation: CASRGTAYTEAFF.

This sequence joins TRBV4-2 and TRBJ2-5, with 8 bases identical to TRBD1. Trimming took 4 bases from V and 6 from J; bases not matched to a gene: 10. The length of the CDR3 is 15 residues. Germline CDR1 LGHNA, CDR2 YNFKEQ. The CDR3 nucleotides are TGTGCCAGCAGCCGCGGGTTTACAGGGGGGAAGACCCAGTACTTC. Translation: CASSRGFTGGKTQYF.

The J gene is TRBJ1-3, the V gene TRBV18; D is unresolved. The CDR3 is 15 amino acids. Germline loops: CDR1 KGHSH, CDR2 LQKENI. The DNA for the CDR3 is TGTTCCACTTCCCAGGAAGGCTTCTCTGGAAACACCATATATTTT. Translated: CSTSQEGFSGNTIYF.

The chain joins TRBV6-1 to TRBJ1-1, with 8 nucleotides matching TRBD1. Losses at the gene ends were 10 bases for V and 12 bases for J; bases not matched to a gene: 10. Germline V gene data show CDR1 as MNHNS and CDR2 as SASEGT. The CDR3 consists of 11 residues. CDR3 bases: TGTGCCACCACAGGGGGAGGTAAAACTTTCTTT. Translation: CATTGGGKTFF.

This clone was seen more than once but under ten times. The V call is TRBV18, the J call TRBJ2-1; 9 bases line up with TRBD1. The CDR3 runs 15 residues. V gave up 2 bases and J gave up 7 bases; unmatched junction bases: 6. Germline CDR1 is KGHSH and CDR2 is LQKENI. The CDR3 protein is CASSPVGTGWNEQFF. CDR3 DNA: TGTGCCAGCTCACCAGTGGGGACAGGGTGGAATGAGCAGTTCTTC.

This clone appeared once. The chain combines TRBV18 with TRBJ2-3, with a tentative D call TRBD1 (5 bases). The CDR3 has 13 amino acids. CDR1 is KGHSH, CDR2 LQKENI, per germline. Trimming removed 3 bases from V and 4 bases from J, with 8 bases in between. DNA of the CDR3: TGTGCCAGCTCACCTCCAGGGCCAGATACGCAGTATTTT. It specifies CASSPPGPDTQYF.

The CDR3 is CSVVRTSGGEETQYF. The CDR3 nucleotides are TGCAGCGTTGTAAGAACTAGCGGGGGGGAAGAGACCCAGTACTTC. The chain recombines TRBV29-1 with TRBJ2-5; 13 bases align to TRBD2. Germline-derived CDR1 and CDR2 are SQVTM and ANQGSEA. This CDR3 region has 15 residues. V lost 4 bases, J lost 3 bases, and 5 bases stayed unmatched.

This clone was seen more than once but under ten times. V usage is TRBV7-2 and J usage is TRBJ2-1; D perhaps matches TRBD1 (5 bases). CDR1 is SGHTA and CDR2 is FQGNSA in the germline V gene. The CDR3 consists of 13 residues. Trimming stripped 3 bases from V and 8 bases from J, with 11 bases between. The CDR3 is CASSFQGSDEQFF. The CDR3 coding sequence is TGTGCCAGCAGCTTCCAGGGATCGGATGAGCAGTTCTTC.

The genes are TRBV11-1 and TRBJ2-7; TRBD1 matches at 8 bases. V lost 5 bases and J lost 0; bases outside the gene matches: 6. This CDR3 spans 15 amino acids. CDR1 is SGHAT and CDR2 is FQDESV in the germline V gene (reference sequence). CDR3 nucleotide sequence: TGTGCCAGCAGCCCCCGGGACAGGACCTCCTACGAGCAGTACTTC. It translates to CASSPRDRTSYEQYF. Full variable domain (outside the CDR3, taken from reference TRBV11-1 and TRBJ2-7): EAEVAQSPRYKITEKSQAVAFWCDPISGHATLYWYRQILGQGPELLVQFQDESVVDDSQLPKDRFSAERLKGVDSTLKIQPAELGDSAMYLCASSPRDRTSYEQYFGPGTRLTVT.

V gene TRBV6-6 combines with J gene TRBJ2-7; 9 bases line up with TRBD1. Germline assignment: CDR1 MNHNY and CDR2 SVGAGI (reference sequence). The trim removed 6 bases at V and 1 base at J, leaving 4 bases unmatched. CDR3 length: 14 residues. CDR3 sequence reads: CASRAGQGSYEQYF. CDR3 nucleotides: TGTGCCAGCAGAGCGGGACAGGGTTCCTACGAGCAGTACTTC.

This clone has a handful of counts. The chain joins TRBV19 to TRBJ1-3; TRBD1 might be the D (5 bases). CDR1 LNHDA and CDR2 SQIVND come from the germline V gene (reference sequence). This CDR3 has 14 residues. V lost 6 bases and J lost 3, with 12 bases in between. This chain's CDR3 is CASRGGVFGNTIYF. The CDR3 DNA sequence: TGTGCCAGTAGAGGAGGGGTCTTTGGAAACACCATATATTTT.

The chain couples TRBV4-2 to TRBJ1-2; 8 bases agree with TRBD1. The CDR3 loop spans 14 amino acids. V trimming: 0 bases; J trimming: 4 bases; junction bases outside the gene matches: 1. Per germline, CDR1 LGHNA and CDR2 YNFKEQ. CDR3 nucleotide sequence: TGTGCCAGCAGCCAAGAGACAGGGGTCTATGGCTACACCTTC. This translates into CASSQETGVYGYTF.

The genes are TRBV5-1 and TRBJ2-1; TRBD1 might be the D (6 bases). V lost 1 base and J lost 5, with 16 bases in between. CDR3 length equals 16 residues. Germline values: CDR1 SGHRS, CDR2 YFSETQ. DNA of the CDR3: TGCGCCAGCAGCTTGATACCCTACCAGGGGCACAATGAGCAGTTCTTC. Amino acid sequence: CASSLIPYQGHNEQFF.